The subject of this entry is one T cell receptor beta chain. This record belongs to a study of cytomegalovirus exposure and HLA in healthy donors. The PCR ran on 60 Vbeta and 13 Jbeta primers. Some clones are missing from TCRdb's copy, which holds only in-frame ones; the method was immunoSEQ multiplex PCR. The listing contains around 84,000 clones. This CDR3 contains 15 residues. CDR1 and CDR2 (germline): SGHRS, YFSETQ. V trimming: 4 bases; J trimming: 2 bases; junction bases outside the gene matches: 5. This sequence was found in a man aged 30-40 years in good health and CMV-seronegative. Sequences were obtained from PBMCs. The rearrangement links TRBV5-1 to TRBJ2-7, with TRBD1 matching 11 bases. The CDR3 DNA reads as TGCGCCAGCAGCAGTCCGGGACAGGGGGCCTACGAGCAGTACTTC. Translated, it gives CASSSPGQGAYEQYF.